These T cell receptor beta chains were read from a single sample in a study of graft-versus-host responses after intestinal transplantation. Repertoires were generated with immunoSEQ multiplex PCR, while TCRdb's copy carries only in-frame clones and drops some. The sample records 90,000 to 130,000 clones, around 90% being singletons. These receptors have no identified antigens. This material consisted of unstimulated CD4+ T cells sorted from spleen or lymph node cells, taken before transplant. These receptors came from a human donor who was the organ donor for an intestinal transplant. Both conserved end residues are part of each CDR3. The D gene is left open where the match is weak. The size field is filled for only some rows; it gives once, few, many or a size class.

TRBJ1-5	.	15	TRBD1	TRBV6-1	TGTGCCAGCAGCCCTGGACAGGGGGGCAGGCCGCCCCAGCATTTT	CASSPGQGGRPPQHF
TRBJ2-5	.	15	TRBD2	TRBV5-1	TGCGCCAGCAGCATGAGTAGCGGGAGGGGAGAGACCCAGTACTTC	CASSMSSGRGETQYF
TRBJ1-5	once	16	TRBD1	TRBV6-4	TGTGCCAGCAGTGACTCGAAACAGGGGGGGTGTCAGCCCCAGCATTTT	CASSDSKQGGCQPQHF
TRBJ2-2	.	16	TRBD2	TRBV14	TGTGCCAGCAGCTGGGGACTAGCCGCGAACACCGGGGAGCTGTTTTTT	CASSWGLAANTGELFF
TRBJ2-1	.	12	TRBD2	TRBV19	TGTGCCAGTAGTCCCCCCGGGACTAAGCAGTTCTTC	CASSPPGTKQFF
TRBJ2-1	.	14	TRBD2	TRBV7-3	TGTGCCAGCAGTATAGCGGGAGGGGACAATGAGCAGTTCTTC	CASSIAGGDNEQFF
TRBJ2-6	once	17	TRBD2	TRBV5-1	TGCGCCAGCAGCTTGCGCGGGGGGCGTACTGGGGCCAACGTCCTGACTTTC	CASSLRGGRTGANVLTF
TRBJ2-2	.	17	TRBD2	TRBV7-9	TGTGCCAGCAGCTGGGAGCGGGAGTCTCGAGACACCGGGGAGCTGTTTTTT	CASSWERESRDTGELFF
TRBJ2-5	.	15	TRBD2	TRBV7-2	TGTGCCAGCAGTCCTATAGCGGGACGGGGCGAGACCCAGTACTTC	CASSPIAGRGETQYF
TRBJ2-2	.	15	.	TRBV6-5	TGTGCCAGCAGTCACAGAGACGGTAACACCGGGGAGCTGTTTTTT	CASSHRDGNTGELFF
TRBJ2-7	.	14	.	TRBV27	TGTGCCAGCAGATGGGGGGCTCTGTCCTACGAGCAGTACTTC	CASRWGALSYEQYF